This note documents a single TCR beta chain sequence. The sample belongs to a study of blood T cell repertoires in COVID-19. Study information: Whether acute or convalescent, the COVID-19 samples came from the United States, Italy and Spain. Sources were T cells, B-cell-depleted T cells, or PBMCs; the material itself was cDNA or gDNA.

In the original workflow: Amplified reference gene primers provided the basis for estimating nucleated cell counts. The assay was immunoSEQ multiplex PCR, and TCRdb's table has in-frame clones only and misses some. Clone size and V and J calls were adopted from that table, with D and trimming inferred from the DNA. The data hold 170,000 or so clones, with around 84% observed a single time. The ends were cut back, 2 bases at V and 0 bases at J, with 12 bases in the middle. The germline V gene encodes CDR1 SGDLS and CDR2 YYNGEE. This CDR3 has 15 residues. The sample consisted of peripheral blood. This TCR came from a man between 35 and 55 years old with active or convalescent COVID-19. This chain links TRBV9 with TRBJ2-7; D is perhaps TRBD1 (5 bases). Here the CDR3 reads CASSVGQIGSYEQYF. DNA of the CDR3: TGTGCCAGCAGCGTGGGGCAGATCGGCTCCTACGAGCAGTACTTC.